These 20 T cell receptor beta chains were all obtained from the same sample, sequenced in a study of shared clonotypes between healthy human individuals. Here immunoSEQ multiplex PCR was the method, and the copy in TCRdb shows in-frame clones only, minus some. The sample yields fewer than 1.4 million clones, 78% seen once. Sequencing was done on a sample of memory CD4+ T cells from PBMCs. Sample subset: CD45RA-negative fraction. All receptors derive from a man aged 18 to 29 in good health. Some clones in this sample may be carry-over from other donors' samples.

This clone appeared a few times. The chain couples TRBV6-5 to TRBJ2-1; 7 bases are a match to TRBD1. With V trimmed by 6 bases and J by 8 bases, 7 bases remained unmatched. In germline, CDR1 is MNHEY, CDR2 SVGAGI. CDR3 length equals 13 residues. The CDR3 DNA is TGTGCCAGCAGCCCTAGACAGGGCCATGAGCAGTTCTTC. This translates into CASSPRQGHEQFF.

The genes are TRBV11-2 and TRBJ2-3; D may be TRBD2 (5 bases). There are 16 residues in the CDR3. Germline values: CDR1 SGHAT, CDR2 FQNNGV. Trimming left V 11 bases short and J 0 bases short, with 21 bases between. This chain's CDR3 is CAQRKIEGASTDTQYF. The CDR3 DNA is TGTGCCCAAAGGAAGATCGAGGGAGCTAGCACAGATACGCAGTATTTT.

A few counts support this clone. The V gene is TRBV18, the J gene TRBJ1-5, with unresolved D. Germline CDR1 reads KGHSH; CDR2 reads LQKENI. V was pared by 3 bases and J by 4 bases, with 7 bases between. This CDR3 has 13 residues. Here the CDR3 reads CASSPSQNQPQHF. In nucleotides, the CDR3 is TGTGCCAGCTCACCGTCTCAAAATCAGCCCCAGCATTTT.

To note about this clone: Other DNA sequences in the same sample also yield this CDR3. This sequence joins TRBV7-9 and TRBJ2-5; D is ambiguous. V was cut by 2 bases and J by 4 bases, with 5 bases left in between. The CDR3 covers 12 residues. Per germline, CDR1 SEHNR and CDR2 FQNEAQ (reference sequence). The CDR3 sequence: CASSLLGETQYF. The CDR3 nucleotides are TGTGCCAGCAGCTTATTGGGAGAGACCCAGTACTTC.

The CDR3 nucleotides are TGCGCCAGCAGCACCGACCCAACAGGGTCGTACAAAGAGACCCAGTACTTC. As protein: CASSTDPTGSYKETQYF. The V gene is TRBV5-1, the J gene TRBJ2-5; TRBD1 might be the D (6 bases). Germline V gives CDR1 SGHRS, CDR2 YFSETQ. V lost 4 bases, J lost 3 bases, and 22 bases lay in between. The CDR3 has 17 residues.

The chain carries TRBV7-9 and TRBJ2-7; 7 bases are shared with TRBD1. With V trimmed by 5 bases and J by 0 bases, 4 bases remained unmatched. Germline-derived CDR1 and CDR2 are SEHNR and FQNEAQ (reference sequence). The CDR3 contains 14 residues. DNA of the CDR3: TGTGCCAGCAGCGAAGGGACAGTCTCCTACGAGCAGTACTTC. Its translation is CASSEGTVSYEQYF.

The chain links TRBV5-1 to TRBJ2-5; D is perhaps TRBD1 (5 bases). Germline V gene data show CDR1 as SGHRS and CDR2 as YFSETQ. This CDR3 comprises 13 residues. Trimming cost V 3 bases and J 3 bases, with 9 bases left between them. CDR3: CASSYDRKETQYF. The CDR3 region has the DNA TGCGCCAGCAGCTATGACAGAAAAGAGACCCAGTACTTC. Full variable domain (missing parts from reference TRBV5-1 and TRBJ2-5): KAGVTQTPRYLIKTRGQQVTLSCSPISGHRSVSWYQQTPGQGLQFLFEYFSETQRNKGNFPGRFSGRQFSNSRSEMNVSTLELGDSALYLCASSYDRKETQYFGPGTRLLVL.

A few counts support this clone. V gene TRBV11-3 combines with J gene TRBJ2-5, with D possibly matching TRBD1 (6 bases). The CDR3 contains 14 residues. Germline CDR1 reads SGHNT; CDR2 reads YENEEA. The V end lost 4 bases, the J end lost 0 bases, and 9 bases lay between the germline ends. CDR3 protein: CASSSYRDQETQYF. CDR3 sequence (DNA): TGTGCCAGCAGCTCCTACAGGGACCAAGAGACCCAGTACTTC. The complete variable domain, with remaining parts taken from reference TRBV11-3 and TRBJ2-5, reads EAGVVQSPRYKIIEKKQPVAFWCNPISGHNTLYWYLQNLGQGPELLIRYENEEAVDDSQLPKDRFSAERLKGVDSTLKIQPAELGDSAVYLCASSSYRDQETQYFGPGTRLLVL.

The genes are TRBV5-4 and TRBJ1-3, with no clear D. CDR3 size: 15 residues. Germline V lookup: CDR1 SGHNT, CDR2 YYREEE (reference sequence). Deletions cut 0 bases from V and 5 bases from J, with 12 bases between. CDR3 region: CASSLGPGPRNTIYF. CDR3 coding DNA: TGTGCCAGCAGCTTGGGCCCGGGTCCTCGAAACACCATATATTTT.

The rearrangement joins TRBV15 to TRBJ2-2; D ambiguous. The V and J ends lost 3 bases and 8 bases respectively, with 13 bases between them. CDR1 LNHNV and CDR2 YYDKDF come from the germline V gene (reference sequence). The CDR3 has 14 amino acids. The CDR3 DNA sequence: TGTGCCACCAGCAGGCAGGAACAGTTGGGGGAGCTGTTTTTT. The encoded protein is CATSRQEQLGELFF.

V is TRBV25-1 and J is TRBJ1-1; the D gene is possibly TRBD1 (5 bases). Germline CDR1 is MGHDK and CDR2 is SYGVNS. The CDR3 runs to 15 residues. Deletions cut 2 bases from V and 1 base from J, with 11 bases between. The CDR3, as DNA: TGTGCCAGCAGTGAACTCGGGACGGCGAACACTGAAGCTTTCTTT. Amino acid sequence: CASSELGTANTEAFF. Full variable domain (rest looked up from reference TRBV25-1 and TRBJ1-1): EADIYQTPRYLVIGTGKKITLECSQTMGHDKMYWYQQDPGMELHLIHYSYGVNSTEKGDLSSESTVSRIRTEHFPLTLESARPSHTSQYLCASSELGTANTEAFFGQGTRLTVV.

This chain uses TRBV6-1 with TRBJ2-1; no reliable D call. CDR1 is MNHNS, CDR2 SASEGT, per germline. V was trimmed by 5 bases and J by 10 bases, leaving 9 bases between them. The length of the CDR3 is 11 residues. As DNA, the CDR3 is TGTGCCAGCAGTTCTGCCCTAGAGCAGTTCTTC. This translates into CASSSALEQFF.

V gene TRBV7-2 combines with J gene TRBJ1-4; 9 bases align to TRBD1. CDR1 is SGHTA, CDR2 FQGNSA, per germline. Unmatched junction bases numbered 6, after V lost 5 bases and J lost 11 bases. This CDR3 has 13 amino acids. CDR3 in DNA: TGTGCCAGCAGCCGCCGGGACAGGGATAAACTGTTTTTT. This encodes CASSRRDRDKLFF.

The chain recombines TRBV7-9 with TRBJ2-2; D gene ambiguous. V was cut by 5 bases and J by 6 bases, with 10 bases left in between. CDR3 size: 13 residues. The V gene's germline CDR1 is SEHNR and CDR2 FQNEAQ (reference sequence). The DNA of the CDR3 is TGTGCCAGCAGCCGACCAAGCGCCGGGGAGCTGTTTTTT. Encoded protein: CASSRPSAGELFF.

The chain couples TRBV28 to TRBJ1-2; tentatively, D is TRBD1 (6 bases). The germline V gene has CDR1 MDHEN and CDR2 SYDVKM. The CDR3 has 12 residues. With 5 bases removed from V and 8 bases from J, the gap between germline ends came to 12 bases. In DNA form, the CDR3 reads TGTGCCAGCAGTAGGGACACCTGGGGCTACACCTTC. Encoded protein: CASSRDTWGYTF.

The rearrangement uses TRBV6-5 and TRBJ1-2, with TRBD1 identical over 9 bases. The germline V gene has CDR1 MNHEY and CDR2 SVGAGI. The CDR3 length is 13 residues. V dropped 4 bases and J dropped 6; count of bases not matched to a gene: 3. Here the CDR3 reads CASSSGQGHGYTF. DNA of the CDR3: TGTGCCAGCAGTTCGGGACAGGGACATGGCTACACCTTC.

The chain links TRBV27 to TRBJ1-2, with D unresolved. CDR3 size: 12 residues. V was cut by 1 base and J by 6 bases, with 6 bases left in between. In germline, CDR1 is MNHEY, CDR2 SMNVEV (reference sequence). CDR3 nucleotide sequence: TGTGCCAGCAGTTTATACGGCAATGGCTACACCTTC. It specifies CASSLYGNGYTF.

The gene calls are TRBV10-3 and TRBJ2-3; 11 bases fit TRBD1. Germline V gene data show CDR1 as ENHRY and CDR2 as SYGVKD. V shed 3 bases and J 3 bases; nucleotides not matched to a gene: 5. The CDR3 is 16 residues long. The CDR3 region is CAISDRRDRGTDTQYF. The CDR3 DNA reads TGTGCCATCAGTGATAGAAGGGACAGGGGGACAGATACGCAGTATTTT.

Details on this clone: One base away lies a much larger clone, so this may be a sequencing read error. The V call is TRBV6-5, the J call TRBJ1-1; 11 bases fit TRBD1. Germline V gives CDR1 MNHEY, CDR2 SVGAGI. The CDR3 is 14 residues long. The CDR3 DNA reads TGTGCCAGCAGCAGGGACAGGGGGAACACTGAAGCTTCCTTT. Protein: CASSRDRGNTEASF.

The rearrangement uses TRBV28 and TRBJ2-1, with 11 bases fitting TRBD2. CDR1 MDHEN and CDR2 SYDVKM come from the germline V gene. This CDR3 spans 16 amino acids. Trimming cost V 5 bases and J 4 bases; bases outside gene matches: 7. CDR3 nucleotide sequence: TGTGCCAGCAGTCCACTAGCGGGAGTTGGATACAATGAGCAGTTCTTC. Protein sequence: CASSPLAGVGYNEQFF.